This TCR beta chain was obtained from a study of blood T cell repertoires in COVID-19. Background on the study: Acute-phase and convalescent COVID-19 samples originated in the United States, Italy and Spain. PBMCs, B-cell-depleted T cells, or T cells were the source of the cDNA or gDNA that made up the material.

How the authors handled the data: From reference gene primer amplification, estimates of nucleated cell counts were derived. Profiling relied on immunoSEQ multiplex PCR, and the TCRdb table lists in-frame clones only, not all of them. V and J calls and clone size are as listed in that table; D and trimming were resolved from the DNA. The sample records approximately 260,000 clones, 86% being singletons. Germline V gives CDR1 SGHRS, CDR2 YFSETQ. This CDR3 region has 16 residues. After removal of 2 bases from V and 0 bases from J, the junction contained 4 bases not matched to a gene. The receptor comes from a man between 18 and 35 years old with active or convalescent COVID-19. The chain combines TRBV5-1 with TRBJ2-2; TRBD2 matches 7 bases. Input material: peripheral blood. CDR3 sequence: CASSFLGLSNTGELFF. As DNA, the CDR3 is TGCGCCAGCAGCTTCCTGGGACTATCGAACACCGGGGAGCTGTTTTTT.